This section outlines one TCR beta chain sequence together with its context. Its antigen remains unidentified. No much larger clonotype is one base removed from it; base qualities were not supplied. The library was generated by the immunoSEQ multiplex PCR assay. The multiplex PCR relied on a mix of 60 forward primers for TCR Vbeta segments and 13 reverse primers for TCR Jbeta segments. A multiplex PCR assay on genomic DNA amplified the CDR3 region of rearranged TCR beta genes. On the Illumina HiSeq System, the amplified TCR beta libraries were sequenced as 87-base-pair reads. Per the authors' processing: A later analysis counted some 74 million unique TCR beta chains across the 666 repertoires, and around 9.9 million of these chains were shared by at least two donors. To remove PCR and sequencing errors, raw reads were error-corrected and collapsed into unique sequences using a nearest-neighbor algorithm that merged closely related sequences. CDR3 sequences were aligned to IMGT reference sequences to assign V, D and J gene segments. Each retained sequence needed at least a six-nucleotide match to both a V gene segment and a J gene segment. Rearrangements were classified as productive when the CDR3 lacked stop codons and remained in frame with V and J, and all other rearrangements were classified as non-productive. CDR3 was defined by IMGT convention, running from the second conserved V-encoded cysteine to the conserved J-encoded phenylalanine. The earlier analysis of a few hundred of the donors excluded sequences that lacked an unambiguous match to a single V gene segment. An earlier analysis of 500 to 700 of the donors classified V segments as functional when productive rearrangements were above 56.7% and as segregating when the standard deviation between donors was above 5%. A statistical classification framework was developed to diagnose cytomegalovirus status using the catalog of TCR beta chain sequences. A later analysis assigned V and J genes by comparing TCR nucleotide sequences with IMGT/GENE-DB human TR gene sequences. The TCRdist pipeline was used in a later analysis to assign CDR3 sequences and most-parsimonious VDJ recombination scenarios. In a later analysis, each TCR beta chain was defined by its CDR3 amino acid sequence together with its V-gene family, and reads without a unique V-gene family were excluded. A later analysis removed 550 to 700 highly shared, low-generation-probability nucleotide sequences to deal with suspected cross-contamination and a sequencing artifact. In a later analysis, a clonal expansion index for each public chain was calculated from normalized within-repertoire ranks of inferred template counts. In a later analysis, generation probabilities were computed with a VDJ recombination model fitted to out-of-frame rearrangements, and the resulting probabilities were checked against IGoR. Hypergeometric tests were used in a later analysis to score TCR-TCR, TCR-HLA and TCR-CMV co-occurrence, with a repertoire-size bias correction applied to the TCR pairs. To estimate false discovery rates, a later analysis permuted the HLA or CMV assignments 20 times. In a later analysis, co-occurring TCRs were grouped using DBSCAN, with TCRdist sequence similarity added in when clustering inside HLA-allele-positive subsets. For co-occurrence clustering, repertoires with fewer than 30,000 or more than 120,000 public chains were excluded, along with 4 to 6 repertoires with anomalous nucleotide sharing. In TCRdb, the immuneACCESS table is reduced to in-frame sequences with V and J assigned. These tables do not hold every clone; where another copy was compared, an unresolved V gene accounts for under half, and the others remain unexplained. From that table come the V and J calls and clone size; the DNA was used to work out D and trimming. The sample table holds about 160,000 clones, of which around 88% were seen once. Around 0.85% of the sample belongs to the ten largest clones.

This sample is part of a study of cytomegalovirus exposure and HLA in healthy donors (dated by TCRdb to the late 2010s). Some background on the complete study: In an earlier analysis of some 550 of the donors, 276 Gb of sequence data and 100 million or so unique TCR beta sequences from roughly 190 million T cells were reported. Rather than using new phenotypic data, the later analysis identified candidate immune exposures from TCR beta sequences and from how often those sequences occurred across donors. Both class I and class II loci were covered by HLA typing, at four-digit resolution. To predict cytomegalovirus infection status, the study brought together high-throughput TCR immunosequencing, statistical association of individual TCRs with disease status, and machine learning. Among roughly 400 genotyped donors of the cohort, an average of around 240,000 unique TCR beta nucleotide sequences were sequenced per donor, roughly a sixth of them non-productive. Donor age, sex, ethnicity and CMV serostatus were compiled together with the repertoire data. Besides the first cohort of roughly 700 subjects, a separate validation cohort made up of 120 different subjects was used. An early release that covered about 600 HLA-typed donors contained approximately 300 gigabases of sequencing data and 65 million to 100 million unique TCR sequences. The study was designed to test whether signatures of past pathogen exposure could be identified by cataloging public T cell receptors. A later genetic analysis took genome-wide SNP genotypes for about 65% of the 666 donors and used that subset as a discovery cohort. About five DR-DQ haplotypes were treated as single units for association and clustering because of strong linkage in the cohort. All discovery cohort repertoires had been generated using a single sequencing platform. A later analysis re-analyzed previously published TCR beta repertoires from hundreds of donors and added high-resolution HLA genotyping to study TCR occurrence patterns. Using immunosequencing, the study profiled T cell repertoires from fewer than 850 subjects and related those repertoires to cytomegalovirus serostatus. Among the roughly 400 genotyped donors, around 81% belonged to the genetic ancestry cluster associated with self-reported Caucasian donors. In an earlier analysis of roughly 600 of the donors, high-throughput TCR beta sequencing was used to judge whether each TCR beta V gene segment behaved as functional or pseudogenic. The number of donors typed differed by locus, with roughly 629-640 for A, B, C, DRB1 and DQB1, around 520 for DQA1, 606 for DPA1, and 400 to 490 for DPB1.

The paper as a whole reports these results and caveats: The authors suggested that the approach could potentially be generalized to other disease states and immunological phenotypes. A group of highly shared sequence variants was considered likely to be a technical artifact of the sequencing pipeline. Because HLA typing was unavailable for some donors at each locus, only the typed subset was used in association tests. Several of the top co-occurrence clusters appeared to be linked to parvovirus B19, influenza, CMV and Epstein-Barr virus, according to a later analysis. A later analysis found that HLA-associated TCR beta chains were more clonally expanded and had lower generation probabilities than equally common non-associated chains. Because counts were too low, 15 to 20 rarely observed V segments, including chromosome 9 orphons, were left out of the earlier analysis of approximately 580 of the donors. Correlated functional status among segregating V segments might reflect linkage disequilibrium, but an unknown experimental factor could not be ruled out. A later analysis associated about 17,000 TCR beta sequences with specific HLA alleles at a false discovery rate of 0.05. Most CMV-associated TCR beta chains appeared to be HLA-restricted in a later analysis, and the HLA associations seemed to be driven largely by CMV exposure. A further reported finding was that TCR beta sequences accurately predicted the HLA-A and HLA-B alleles for most subjects in the first cohort. While some public TCRs were present in many individuals, most TCR sequences turned up only very rarely across donors. Presence/absence analyses assumed roughly uniform sequencing depth across donors, an assumption that may not hold. When HLA alleles, especially DR and DQ, strongly co-occurred, TCR associations were difficult to assign to individual alleles. In a later genetic analysis, fewer N-insertions in productive TCRs were reported among donors in an Asian-associated ancestry cluster than the approximately 630-donor mean. An earlier analysis of approximately 590 of the donors showed that most TCR beta V segments appeared in productive rearrangements either about 90% or about 30% of the time, which broadly matched IMGT annotations. In vitro tests confirmed that three of the cytomegalovirus-associated TCR beta chains recognize cytomegalovirus antigens. V-gene and J-gene trimming of TCR beta chains was associated with a missense DCLRE1C variant in a later genetic analysis, and the association was replicated in an independent cohort. The classifier was reported to diagnose cytomegalovirus status with high specificity and sensitivity in both the original and validation cohorts. This cohort had only TCR beta chains sequenced, and the lack of alpha or paired-chain data limited which features could be detected. A total of some 180 TCR beta chains were listed by the study as associated with cytomegalovirus. In a later analysis, TCR association rates were found to vary across HLA loci, with the most associated TCRs seen for DRB1 alleles and the fewest for HLA-C alleles. For the cohort, immune exposure information was limited to CMV serostatus.

The cohort consisted of 670 or so healthy bone marrow donors. Cohort members were all nominally healthy when sampled, although unrecorded immune exposures were likely present. The donor tested CMV seronegative and was one of the 352 seronegative cohort members. A peripheral blood sample was provided by each donor, and peripheral blood mononuclear cells were used for TCR beta sequencing. The Qiagen DNeasy Blood Extraction Kit was used to extract genomic DNA from the blood cell samples. The sequence came from a woman in her twenties or thirties in good health and CMV-seronegative. The material sequenced was PBMCs.

At the DNA level, the sequence is TGCGCCAGCAGCTTGGTTGGACAGGGGGCAAATGAGCAGTTCTTC. Its translation reads: CASSLVGQGANEQFF. In this chain, TRBV5-1 is recombined with TRBJ2-1, with 11 bases aligning to TRBD1. As encoded in the germline V gene, CDR1 is SGHRS while CDR2 is YFSETQ. The CDR3 measures 15 amino acids from cysteine to phenylalanine. This entry keeps only the CDR3 DNA: 45 bases, framed from base 1. Germline trimming amounts to 0 bases on V and 7 bases on J, with 3 as the count of junction bases outside the gene matches.